This T cell receptor (beta chain) was identified during a study of tumor-infiltrating lymphocytes in localized non-small cell lung cancer. About the research overall: Patients included smokers and never-smokers with various histologies, some sampled after neoadjuvant chemotherapy. From each patient, both tumor and uninvolved lung, non-adjacent to tumor, were sampled.

The CDR3 is 18 amino acids. Germline V lookup: CDR1 LNHNV, CDR2 YYDKDF (reference sequence). Trimming took off 0 bases at V and 0 bases at J, with 15 bases between the two ends. Clones were sequenced by immunoSEQ multiplex PCR, and TCRdb holds only the in-frame ones, with some missing. The top ten clones hold approximately 8.8% of a sample with around 6,500 clones, around 77% of them seen once. The sample was lung tumor tissue. The chain employs TRBV15 and TRBJ1-3; possibly TRBD1 for D (5 bases). The receptor's source is a human donor with non-small cell lung cancer. As DNA, the CDR3 is TGTGCCACCAGCAGAGATCCGAGACAGTTACTCTCTGGAAACACCATATATTTT. It translates to CATSRDPRQLLSGNTIYF.